These T cell receptor beta chains were read from a single sample in a study of T cells in Graves' hyperthyroidism and ophthalmopathy. In TCRdb, the multiplex PCR reads were re-called with MiXCR into one record per CDR3 protein. The sample includes fewer than 600,000 distinct CDR3 sequences, roughly an eighth seen only once; the top ten take less than 20%. The sequencing sample was made of blood. These receptors all come from a young woman with Graves' hyperthyroidism. CDR3s include the opening cysteine and the closing phenylalanine or tryptophan. D genes are given only for firm matches. For some rows the clone size is stated as once, few or many, or as a class when expanded; others skip it.

many,14,TRBJ2-5,TRBD1,TRBV6-1,TGTGCCAGCAGTTCGGACAGGGTACAAGAGACCCAGTACTTC,CASSSDRVQETQYF
-,13,TRBJ1-4,-,TRBV27,TGTGCCAGCAAAGGGGGTGTAGATGAAAAACTGTTTTTT,CASKGGVDEKLFF
few,15,TRBJ2-3,TRBD2,TRBV19,TGTGCCAGTAGTATTAGTCTAGCGGGGGGAGATACGCAGTATTTT,CASSISLAGGDTQYF
many,13,TRBJ1-1,-,TRBV9,TGTGCCAGCAGCGTAGAGCGTGGTACTGAAGCTTTCTTT,CASSVERGTEAFF
-,15,TRBJ2-1,TRBD2,TRBV7-2,TGTGCCAGCATCCCCCTACGCAGCGGGGGCGGTGAGCAGTTCTTC,CASIPLRSGGGEQFF
many,17,TRBJ2-2,-,TRBV3-1,TGTGCCAGCAGCCAAGGGGCTGGACACATGAACACCGGGGAGCTGTTTTTT,CASSQGAGHMNTGELFF
-,12,TRBJ2-7,-,TRBV12-3/TRBV12-4,TGTGCCAGCAGCTTCCCTCCGGGGCAGCAGTACTTC,CASSFPPGQQYF
-,14,TRBJ2-5,TRBD2,TRBV30,TGTGCCTGGAGTAGCCTAGCGGGAGGAGAGACCCAGTACTTC,CAWSSLAGGETQYF
many,15,TRBJ2-3,-,TRBV5-1,TGCGCCAGCAGCCCTCCGGGACTCCACACAGATACGCAGTATTTT,CASSPPGLHTDTQYF
many,15,TRBJ2-1,TRBD2,TRBV5-4,TGTGCCAGCAGCTTAGCTATTGGCGGGAGCACTGAGCAGTTCTTC,CASSLAIGGSTEQFF
-,15,TRBJ2-3,TRBD2,TRBV30,TGTGCCTTACTGAGCGGGAGGCTAAGCACAGATACGCAGTATTTT,CALLSGRLSTDTQYF
many,15,TRBJ1-4,TRBD1,TRBV11-3,TGTGCCAGCAGCCTACCCGGGACAGAGAATGAAAAACTGTTTTTT,CASSLPGTENEKLFF
many,16,TRBJ2-7,-,TRBV5-6,TGTGCCAGCAGCTTGGCCGGGGCGTGGAGCTCCTACGAGCAGTACTTC,CASSLAGAWSSYEQYF
many,13,TRBJ2-1,TRBD2,TRBV27,TGTGCCAGCAGTTTATCTGGACTAGCGGAGCAGTTCTTC,CASSLSGLAEQFF
many,13,TRBJ2-7,-,TRBV30,TGTGCCTGGAGTGGAGGGGTTACCTACGAGCAGTACTTC,CAWSGGVTYEQYF
-,21,TRBJ2-3,TRBD2,TRBV24-1,TGTGCCACCAGTGACCGCCCGGGACTAGCGGGAGGGCCTGAGAGCACAGATACGCAGTATTTT,CATSDRPGLAGGPESTDTQYF
-,16,TRBJ2-6,-,TRBV5-1,TGCGCCAGCAGCTTGGTCGGTAGCTCTGGGGCCAACGTCCTGACTTTC,CASSLVGSSGANVLTF
many,16,TRBJ1-2,-,TRBV27,TGTGCCAGCAGTTTAGGAGCCCATAGACCTAACTATGGCTACACCTTC,CASSLGAHRPNYGYTF
many,14,TRBJ2-7,-,TRBV6-1,TGTGCCAGCAGTGACCACATGGAATCCTACGAGCAGTACTTC,CASSDHMESYEQYF
few,15,TRBJ1-5,TRBD1,TRBV24-1,TGTGCCACCGGGGGGGGACAGAATAGCAATCAGCCCCAGCATTTT,CATGGGQNSNQPQHF
few,14,TRBJ2-3,-,TRBV7-2,TGTGCCAGCAGCTTAGTCGGCAGCTCAGATACGCAGTATTTT,CASSLVGSSDTQYF
many,13,TRBJ1-2,-,TRBV6-1,TGTGCCAGCTGCCCATCTTTCGGCTATGGCTACACCTTC,CASCPSFGYGYTF
-,13,TRBJ1-1,-,TRBV29-1,TGCAGCGTTGTCACCGGAGCGAACACTGAAGCTTTCTTT,CSVVTGANTEAFF
many,13,TRBJ1-6,-,TRBV11-2,TGTGCCAGCAGCTTCAACGATAATTCACCCCTCCACTTT,CASSFNDNSPLHF
many,14,TRBJ2-5,TRBD2,TRBV15,TGTGCCACCTCGATTCGGGGGGAAGGAGAGACCCAGTACTTC,CATSIRGEGETQYF
many,13,TRBJ1-1,TRBD1,TRBV30,TGTGCCTGCCGGTACAGGGGGCGAACTGAAGCTTTCTTT,CACRYRGRTEAFF
-,17,TRBJ1-1,TRBD1,TRBV4-2,TGTGCCAGCAGCCACAGGGGGTCGGGGGGCGATAACACTGAAGCTTTCTTT,CASSHRGSGGDNTEAFF
few,13,TRBJ1-2,-,TRBV29-1,TGCAGCGTTGAAGATCTACTCAACTATGGCTACACCTTC,CSVEDLLNYGYTF
few,13,TRBJ1-1,-,TRBV10-3,TGTGCCATCAGGGGGCGAAGTGGCACTGAAGCTTTCTTT,CAIRGRSGTEAFF
many,15,TRBJ2-2,TRBD2,TRBV29-1,TGCAGCGTTGAGCAGCGGGAGTTTCCCCCCGGGGAGCTGTTTTTT,CSVEQREFPPGELFF
many,17,TRBJ2-7,-,TRBV7-2,TGTGCCAGCAGCCCCCACGCCGGGGGGACATCTGGCTACGAGCAGTACTTC,CASSPHAGGTSGYEQYF
many,16,TRBJ2-3,TRBD2,TRBV12-3/TRBV12-4,TGTGCCAGCAGTTTCTGGAGCGGGATTGGCACAGATACGCAGTATTTT,CASSFWSGIGTDTQYF
many,17,TRBJ2-5,TRBD1,TRBV10-3,TGTGCCATCCAGAAGGGACAGGGTGGTTTGAGTGAAGAGACCCAGTACTTC,CAIQKGQGGLSEETQYF
many,12,TRBJ2-3,-,TRBV7-3,TGTGCCAGCAGCATTGGGGGGGATACGCAGTATTTT,CASSIGGDTQYF
-,13,TRBJ2-3,-,TRBV6-1,TGTGCCAGCAGTGAACAGAACACAGATACGCAGTATTTT,CASSEQNTDTQYF
-,15,TRBJ1-3,TRBD1,TRBV6-2/TRBV6-3,TGTGCCAGCAGTTACTCGACAGGGTCTGGAAACACCATATATTTT,CASSYSTGSGNTIYF
many,14,TRBJ1-2,-,TRBV6-1,TGTGCCAGCAGTTACGGGGTCGGCGACTATGGCTACACCTTC,CASSYGVGDYGYTF
-,12,TRBJ2-1,TRBD1,TRBV11-3,TGTGCCACCGGACAGGGGGGGAATGAGCAGTTCTTC,CATGQGGNEQFF
few,14,TRBJ2-1,-,TRBV20-1,TGCAGTGCTAGACTGCCTCCTATCTACAATGAGCAGTTCTTC,CSARLPPIYNEQFF
-,13,TRBJ1-2,-,TRBV6-1,TGTGCCAGCAGTACGACAGAGGGGGAGGGCTACACCTTC,CASSTTEGEGYTF
-,13,TRBJ1-1,TRBD1,TRBV29-1,TGCAGCGTTGCAACAGGGGGGAACACTGAAGCTTTCTTT,CSVATGGNTEAFF
many,16,TRBJ2-3,-,TRBV12-3/TRBV12-4,TGTGCCAGCAGTTTCCTCGGGGCTTCCCTCACAGATACGCAGTATTTT,CASSFLGASLTDTQYF
few,16,TRBJ2-5,TRBD2,TRBV5-6,TGTGCCAGCAGCGGTTACGGGAGGGCCAAGGAAAAGACCCAGTACTTC,CASSGYGRAKEKTQYF